The clone carrying this T cell receptor (beta chain) was observed a handful of times. Its target is unknown. The germline CDR1 and CDR2 sequences are DFQATT and SNEGSKA (reference sequence). The CDR3 is 15 residues long. Between the trimmed V and J ends, which lost 0 bases and 2 bases, there was a span of 11 bases. Overall study findings and caveats: Larger-cohort validation covered only one TCR beta V-J rearrangement. Tumor-infiltrating Treg TCR alpha and beta sequences overlapped most with tumor naive CD4+ T cells, then blood naive.

In TCRdb, the 5' RACE reads were re-called with MiXCR into one record per CDR3 protein. The sample has approximately 7,200 distinct CDR3 sequences; roughly 40% are singletons. V usage is TRBV20-1 and J usage is TRBJ1-5; possibly TRBD1 for D (5 bases). The TCR originated in a female donor with breast cancer. Sequencing input: memory CD4+ T cells sorted from blood. The subset was: memory CD4+ T cells, CD4+CD45RO+CD25-. The CDR3 sequence: CSARDQGSGNQPQHF. The CDR3, as DNA: TGCAGTGCTAGAGATCAGGGATCGGGCAATCAGCCCCAGCATTTT.